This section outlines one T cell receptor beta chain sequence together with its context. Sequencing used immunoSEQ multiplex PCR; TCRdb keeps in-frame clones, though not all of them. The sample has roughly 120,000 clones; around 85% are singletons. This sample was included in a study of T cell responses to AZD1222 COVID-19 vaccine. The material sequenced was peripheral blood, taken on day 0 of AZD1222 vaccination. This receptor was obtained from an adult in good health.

The CDR3 region has the DNA TGTGCCAGCAGCCGGTTTGGTAGCCGGGACACTAACACCGGGGAGCTGTTTTTT. This encodes CASSRFGSRDTNTGELFF. This chain uses TRBV7-8 with TRBJ2-2; a possible D gene is TRBD1 (6 bases). V lost 5 bases to trimming and J lost 2 bases, with 21 bases between them. The CDR3 is made up of 18 amino acids. Looked up from germline, CDR1 is SGHVS and CDR2 is FQNEAQ.